Each of the 30 T cell receptor beta chains below was sequenced from the same sample in a study of shared clonotypes between healthy human individuals. Clones were sequenced by immunoSEQ multiplex PCR, and TCRdb holds only the in-frame ones, with some missing. The sample contains more than 2 million clones, 85% to 95% of which appear only once. Sequencing input: naive CD4+ T cells sorted from blood. Subset in this sample: CD45RA+ positively selected. Receptors were obtained from a young man in good health.

The J gene is TRBJ1-5, the V gene TRBV30; D may be TRBD1 (6 bases). This CDR3 spans 15 amino acids. Between the trimmed V and J ends, which lost 0 bases and 5 bases, there was a span of 14 bases. Germline V lookup: CDR1 GTSNPN, CDR2 SVGIG (reference sequence). Here the CDR3 reads CAWSVQSRGYQPQHF. The CDR3, as DNA: TGTGCCTGGAGTGTACAGTCCAGGGGATATCAGCCCCAGCATTTT. The full variable domain, its missing parts supplied by reference TRBV30 and TRBJ1-5, is SQTIHQWPATLVQPVGSPLSLECTVEGTSNPNLYWYRQAAGRGLQLLFYSVGIGQISSEVPQNLSASRPQDRQFILSSKKLLLSDSGFYLCAWSVQSRGYQPQHFGDGTRLSIL.

A remark on this clone: The same CDR3 also results from other DNA sequences found in this sample. The J gene is TRBJ1-5, the V gene TRBV6-1, with D unresolved. The ends were cut back, 2 bases at V and 3 bases at J, with 5 bases in the middle. The germline gives CDR1 MNHNS, CDR2 SASEGT. The CDR3 totals 13 residues. This CDR3 is CASSERPNQPQHF. In DNA form, the CDR3 reads TGTGCCAGCAGTGAACGGCCCAATCAGCCCCAGCATTTT.

The V gene is TRBV4-2, the J gene TRBJ1-4, with a possible D match to TRBD1 (6 bases). CDR1 LGHNA and CDR2 YNFKEQ come from the germline V gene. The CDR3 spans 16 residues. Trimming took off 0 bases at V and 14 bases at J, with 22 bases between the two ends. DNA of the CDR3: TGTGCCAGCAGCCAAGAGTTCGGGGGGCGCGATCCGTATCTGTTTTTT. Its protein product is CASSQEFGGRDPYLFF.

V gene TRBV4-2 combines with J gene TRBJ2-5; no reliable D call. V was trimmed by 3 bases and J by 4 bases, leaving 9 bases between them. The CDR3 runs 13 residues. Germline V lookup: CDR1 LGHNA, CDR2 YNFKEQ. In DNA form, the CDR3 reads TGTGCCAGCAGCCAGGGGTTAGGAGAGACCCAGTACTTC. Protein: CASSQGLGETQYF.

The V gene is TRBV7-9, the J gene TRBJ2-5; D is possibly TRBD2 (6 bases). CDR3 length: 14 amino acids. Germline CDR1 is SEHNR and CDR2 is FQNEAQ (reference sequence). V was pared by 5 bases and J by 5 bases, with 15 bases between. CDR3 sequence reads: CASSTRGPRETQYF. DNA for the CDR3: TGTGCCAGCAGCACGCGGGGTCCCCGCGAGACCCAGTACTTC.

The chain uses TRBV7-2 and TRBJ1-2; D is uncertain. The CDR3 spans 13 residues. Trimming removed 1 base at V and 8 bases at J, with 11 bases between. From germline, CDR1 is SGHTA and CDR2 FQGNSA. As DNA, the CDR3 is TGTGCCAGCAGCTTAGTCGGATTTAACGGCTACACCTTC. Translating it yields CASSLVGFNGYTF.

This clone was seen a single time. This same CDR3 is encoded by further DNA sequences in the sample. The chain joins TRBV6-1 to TRBJ1-1; a weak D match, TRBD1 (5 bases). Germline-derived CDR1 and CDR2 are MNHNS and SASEGT. The germline V and J ends were trimmed by 0 bases and 8 bases, with 10 bases remaining between them. This CDR3 spans 13 amino acids. The CDR3 DNA reads TGTGCCAGCAGTGAAGCGAGGGGAACAGAAGCTTTCTTT. Translated: CASSEARGTEAFF.

The chain has TRBV10-3 and TRBJ1-6; D ambiguous. The germline CDR1 and CDR2 sequences are ENHRY and SYGVKD. V was shortened by 2 bases and J by 7 bases, with 3 bases between the two germline ends. This CDR3 has 12 amino acids. CDR3 in amino acids: CAISEANSPLHF. The CDR3 coding sequence is TGTGCCATCAGTGAGGCGAATTCACCCCTCCACTTT.

This sequence joins TRBV30 and TRBJ2-5; 7 bases are a match to TRBD2. The CDR3 loop spans 13 amino acids. V was pared by 2 bases and J by 3 bases, with 3 bases of the junction left unmatched. Germline V gene lookup returns CDR1 GTSNPN and CDR2 SVGIG (reference sequence). The CDR3: CAWSPGTKETQYF. The CDR3 DNA is TGTGCCTGGAGTCCCGGGACTAAAGAGACCCAGTACTTC.

This rearrangement joins TRBV27 to TRBJ1-6; tentatively, D is TRBD1 (5 bases). CDR3 length: 15 amino acids. Germline CDR1 is MNHEY and CDR2 is SMNVEV (reference sequence). V lost 7 bases to trimming and J lost 7 bases, with 17 bases between them. The CDR3 sequence: CASTLGRGDNSPLHF. CDR3 DNA sequence: TGTGCCAGCACGTTAGGGAGGGGAGACAATTCACCCCTCCACTTT.

Only one count was recorded for this clone. This chain links TRBV5-1 with TRBJ2-2, with 10 bases identical to TRBD2. Trimming took 4 bases from V and 0 from J; bases not matched to a gene: 9. CDR3 length equals 18 residues. CDR1 and CDR2 from the germline V gene are SGHRS and YFSETQ. The CDR3 nucleotides read TGCGCCAGCAGCCTGCTAATAGCGGGGGGATCGAACACCGGGGAGCTGTTTTTT. It translates to CASSLLIAGGSNTGELFF.

This clone was seen a single time. V gene TRBV25-1 combines with J gene TRBJ2-1, with no clear D. Looked up from germline, CDR1 is MGHDK and CDR2 is SYGVNS. The CDR3 is 12 residues long. V was clipped by 4 bases and J by 8 bases, with 9 bases between them. In DNA, the CDR3 is TGTGCCAGCAGTGCCGATTGGTATGAGCAGTTCTTC. Its protein product is CASSADWYEQFF.

V usage is TRBV4-3 and J usage is TRBJ2-2; the D gene is possibly TRBD2 (5 bases). Germline V gives CDR1 LGHNA, CDR2 YSLEER. The ends were cut back, 0 bases at V and 13 bases at J, with 15 bases in the middle. The CDR3 totals 14 residues. The CDR3 is CASSQDAAKGGLFF. CDR3 coding DNA: TGCGCCAGCAGCCAAGATGCCGCGAAAGGAGGGCTGTTTTTT.

The CDR3 region has the DNA TGTGCCAGCAGTATTCCGGGACAGGGAGTTGAAAAACTGTTTTTT. Protein: CASSIPGQGVEKLFF. This chain uses TRBV28 with TRBJ1-4; 9 nucleotides align to TRBD1. The CDR3 sequence is 15 residues long. Germline assignment: CDR1 MDHEN and CDR2 SYDVKM. J lost 7 bases, V lost 5 bases, and 8 bases had no gene match. Based on the CDR3 plus reference TRBV28 and TRBJ1-4, the full variable domain is DVKVTQSSRYLVKRTGEKVFLECVQDMDHENMFWYRQDPGLGLRLIYFSYDVKMKEKGDIPEGYSVSREKKERFSLILESASTNQTSMYLCASSIPGQGVEKLFFGSGTQLSVL.

The chain carries TRBV30 and TRBJ2-2; D gene ambiguous. The length of the CDR3 is 14 residues. Germline V gene lookup returns CDR1 GTSNPN and CDR2 SVGIG (reference sequence). V was trimmed by 2 bases and J by 0 bases, leaving 7 bases between them. The CDR3 loop is CAWSIGANTGELFF. CDR3 in DNA: TGTGCCTGGAGTATAGGAGCGAACACCGGGGAGCTGTTTTTT.

The genes are TRBV7-2 and TRBJ2-1; TRBD2 matches 10 bases. CDR1 is SGHTA, CDR2 FQGNSA, per germline. V lost 4 bases, J lost 8 bases, and 8 bases stayed unmatched. This CDR3 has 15 residues. Written as DNA, the CDR3 is TGTGCCAGCAGCTCCCAAGCGGGAGGGAAGGATGAGCAGTTCTTC. Protein sequence: CASSSQAGGKDEQFF.

The rearrangement uses TRBV6-6 and TRBJ2-2, with D tentatively TRBD2 (6 bases). The CDR3 loop spans 16 amino acids. Germline V CDR1 and CDR2: MNHNY, SVGAGI (reference sequence). V gave up 1 base and J gave up 6 bases, with 15 bases separating them. The CDR3 region has the DNA TGTGCCAGCAGTTACTTATGGCAGGGAGGAGCCGGGGAGCTGTTTTTT. Translation gives CASSYLWQGGAGELFF.

The gene calls are TRBV28 and TRBJ1-6; D perhaps matches TRBD1 (5 bases). Germline CDR1 is MDHEN and CDR2 is SYDVKM. This CDR3 is 15 amino acids long. Trimming shortened V by 1 base and J by 8 bases, and 12 bases separated the two germline ends. The CDR3, as DNA: TGTGCCAGCAGTTTATTTAGCGTGGGGGATTCACCCCTCCACTTT. Amino acid sequence: CASSLFSVGDSPLHF.

The chain couples TRBV6-4 to TRBJ2-1; D is unclear. V shed 5 bases and J shed 0 bases, with 11 bases lying between them. Germline lookup yields CDR1 MRHNA and CDR2 SNTAGT. There are 15 residues in the CDR3. CDR3 sequence: CASSSDASSYNEQFF. The CDR3 coding sequence is TGTGCCAGCAGTTCCGACGCTAGCTCCTACAATGAGCAGTTCTTC.

The chain combines TRBV6-1 with TRBJ1-2, with TRBD1 identical over 9 bases. This CDR3 is 14 amino acids long. Trimming at V came to 4 bases and at J to 7 bases, leaving 7 bases not matched to a gene. From germline, CDR1 is MNHNS and CDR2 SASEGT. CDR3 coding DNA: TGTGCCAGCAGTGCGCCTGGGACAGGGTTTGGCTACACCTTC. Translated: CASSAPGTGFGYTF.

The CDR3 DNA follows: TGTGCCAGCTCACCCCGACTAGCGGGAGAAGGCACAGATACGCAGTATTTT. Translation: CASSPRLAGEGTDTQYF. The chain couples TRBV18 to TRBJ2-3; the match to TRBD2 covers 12 bases. Trimming at V came to 3 bases and at J to 1 base, leaving 5 bases not matched to a gene. The CDR3 length is 17 residues. CDR1 is KGHSH, CDR2 LQKENI, per germline.

V usage is TRBV6-6 and J usage is TRBJ1-5; TRBD1 agrees at 7 bases. The CDR3 sequence is 15 residues long. V was pared by 6 bases and J by 0 bases, with 5 bases of the junction left unmatched. Germline loops: CDR1 MNHNY, CDR2 SVGAGI (reference sequence). CDR3 loop: CASRIDRASNQPQHF. The CDR3 nucleotides are TGTGCCAGCAGGATTGACAGGGCTAGCAATCAGCCCCAGCATTTT.

The J gene is TRBJ2-5, the V gene TRBV4-1; D possibly uses TRBD1 or TRBD2 (7 bases each). The CDR3 covers 16 residues. Germline CDR1 is MGHRA and CDR2 is YSYEKL. The germline V and J ends were trimmed by 3 bases and 5 bases, with 19 bases remaining between them. The CDR3: CASSQDQGGIYETQYF. The CDR3 DNA follows: TGCGCCAGCAGCCAGGATCAGGGGGGGATATACGAGACCCAGTACTTC.

The J gene is TRBJ2-1, the V gene TRBV5-1; maybe TRBD2 (5 bases). The V end was cut by 4 bases, the J end by 4 bases, with 18 bases between. Germline CDR1 SGHRS, CDR2 YFSETQ. The CDR3 consists of 16 residues. The CDR3, as DNA: TGCGCCAGCAGCCCGGCCCCGGTCGGGGATTACAATGAGCAGTTCTTC. It specifies CASSPAPVGDYNEQFF.

This chain connects TRBV6-5 to TRBJ2-7, with D hard to call. CDR3 size: 14 residues. V was pared by 2 bases and J by 2 bases, with 10 bases between. Germline CDR1 MNHEY, CDR2 SVGAGI. CDR3 nucleotides: TGTGCCAGCAGTTACGGGAAAGGCCCCTACGAGCAGTACTTC. This encodes CASSYGKGPYEQYF.

The gene calls are TRBV5-1 and TRBJ2-1, with 9 bases matching TRBD1. This CDR3 has 15 residues. The V and J ends lost 8 bases and 5 bases, in that order; junction bases with no gene match: 11. Germline CDR1 and CDR2: SGHRS and YFSETQ. This CDR3 reads CASSPGDRADNEQFF. CDR3 DNA sequence: TGCGCCAGTTCCCCCGGGGACAGGGCTGACAATGAGCAGTTCTTC.

The J gene is TRBJ2-7, the V gene TRBV7-2; the match to TRBD1 covers 9 bases. This CDR3 is built from 15 residues. CDR1 is SGHTA and CDR2 is FQGNSA in the germline V gene. V lost 4 bases, J lost 2 bases, and 6 bases stayed unmatched. The CDR3, as DNA: TGTGCCAGCAGCTACCCGGGACAGGGCACCTACGAGCAGTACTTC. It specifies CASSYPGQGTYEQYF.

The gene calls are TRBV25-1 and TRBJ2-1, with 10 nucleotides matching TRBD2. Germline CDR1 MGHDK, CDR2 SYGVNS. CDR3 length equals 16 residues. Unmatched junction bases numbered 9, after V lost 6 bases and J lost 4 bases. The CDR3 DNA follows: TGTGCCAGCAGCCCACGGGATAGCGGGAGGTACAATGAGCAGTTCTTC. It specifies CASSPRDSGRYNEQFF.

The rearrangement joins TRBV28 to TRBJ1-6; tentative D call: TRBD1 (6 bases). V was shortened by 5 bases and J by 12 bases, with 11 bases between the two germline ends. The CDR3 is 12 residues long. Germline CDR1 reads MDHEN; CDR2 reads SYDVKM. Here the CDR3 DNA reads TGTGCCAGCAGTCTCCCAGGGGAACCCCTCCACTTT. This translates into CASSLPGEPLHF.

The rearrangement joins TRBV11-2 to TRBJ1-1; no firm D call. Trimming pared 3 bases from V and 6 bases from J, leaving 5 bases between. The CDR3 length is 11 residues. Germline V gives CDR1 SGHAT, CDR2 FQNNGV. Written as DNA, the CDR3 is TGTGCCAGCAGCTTTCACGCTGAAGCTTTCTTT. It is translated as CASSFHAEAFF.